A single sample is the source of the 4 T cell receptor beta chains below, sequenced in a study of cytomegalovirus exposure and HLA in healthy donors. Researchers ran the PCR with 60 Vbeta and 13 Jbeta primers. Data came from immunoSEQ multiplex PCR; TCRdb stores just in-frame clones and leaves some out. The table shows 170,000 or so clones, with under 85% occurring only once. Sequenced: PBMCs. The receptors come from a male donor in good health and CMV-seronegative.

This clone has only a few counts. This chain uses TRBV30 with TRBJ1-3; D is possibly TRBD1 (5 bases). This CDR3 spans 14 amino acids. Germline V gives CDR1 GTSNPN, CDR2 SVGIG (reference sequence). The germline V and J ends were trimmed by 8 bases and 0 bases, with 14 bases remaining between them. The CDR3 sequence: CALVWGGSGNTIYF. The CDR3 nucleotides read TGTGCCCTCGTGTGGGGGGGCTCTGGAAACACCATATATTTT.

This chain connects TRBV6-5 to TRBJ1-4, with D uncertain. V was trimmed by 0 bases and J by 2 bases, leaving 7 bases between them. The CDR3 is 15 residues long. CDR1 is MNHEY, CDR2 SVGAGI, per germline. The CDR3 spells CASSYSPQTNEKLFF. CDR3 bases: TGTGCCAGCAGTTACTCCCCGCAGACTAATGAAAAACTGTTTTTT.

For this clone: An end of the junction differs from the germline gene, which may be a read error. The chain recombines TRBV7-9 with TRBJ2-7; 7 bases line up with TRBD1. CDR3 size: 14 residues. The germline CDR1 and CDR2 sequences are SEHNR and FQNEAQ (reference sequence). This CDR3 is CSSSRQGGDYEQYF. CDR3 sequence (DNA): TGTTCCAGCAGCCGACAGGGTGGGGACTACGAGCAGTACTTC.

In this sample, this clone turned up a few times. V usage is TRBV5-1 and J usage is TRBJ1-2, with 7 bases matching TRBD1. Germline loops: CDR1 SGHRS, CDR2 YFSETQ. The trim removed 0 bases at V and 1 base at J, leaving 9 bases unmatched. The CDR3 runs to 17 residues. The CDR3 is CASSLGPGTAFNYGYTF. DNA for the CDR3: TGCGCCAGCAGCTTGGGTCCGGGGACAGCCTTTAACTATGGCTACACCTTC.